These 18 T cell receptor beta chains were all obtained from the same sample, sequenced in a study of long-term antiretroviral therapy in people with HIV. immunoSEQ v3.0 was run at survey level. Libraries were prepared by immunoSEQ multiplex PCR; TCRdb keeps only in-frame clonotypes and omits some of them. The sample has roughly 50,000 clones; 80% to 90% are singletons. Sequencing was performed on unsorted PBMCs, taken 0.8 years after starting antiretroviral therapy. The origin of the receptors is a woman under 30 with HIV.

The J gene is TRBJ1-5, the V gene TRBV27; 11 bases map to TRBD1. Losses at the gene ends were 7 bases for V and 6 bases for J; bases not matched to a gene: 8. CDR1 and CDR2 (germline): MNHEY, SMNVEV (reference sequence). The CDR3 covers 15 residues. CDR3 sequence: CASTDLGQGGQPQHF. DNA of the CDR3: TGTGCCAGCACTGACTTGGGACAGGGGGGTCAGCCCCAGCATTTT.

This clone was detected only a few times. The missing conserved phenylalanine or tryptophan at the end of this CDR3 makes a read error likely. It is unclear where the CDR3 begins or ends on the DNA, so no DNA is shown, and the CDR3 is as TCRdb lists it. The chain has TRBV23-1 and TRBJ1-5. TRBV23-1 is annotated as an ORF whose role is uncertain. Ends included, the CDR3 has 10 residues. The CDR3 region is CASSQSGNTY.

The chain is built from TRBV5-1 and TRBJ2-1; the D gene is possibly TRBD1 (5 bases). The CDR3 is 16 residues long. The V gene lost 0 bases and the J gene lost 7 bases, with 17 bases spanning the gap. Germline CDR1 SGHRS, CDR2 YFSETQ. The CDR3 here is CASSLGGGIISNEQFF. The CDR3 nucleotides are TGCGCCAGCAGCTTGGGGGGCGGTATAATATCGAATGAGCAGTTCTTC. Using reference TRBV5-1 and TRBJ2-1 for the parts outside the CDR3, the full variable domain is KAGVTQTPRYLIKTRGQQVTLSCSPISGHRSVSWYQQTPGQGLQFLFEYFSETQRNKGNFPGRFSGRQFSNSRSEMNVSTLELGDSALYLCASSLGGGIISNEQFFGPGTRLTVL.

The rearrangement joins TRBV7-9 to TRBJ2-1; D is uncertain. The V and J ends lost 4 bases and 5 bases respectively, with 15 bases between them. The germline V gene encodes CDR1 SEHNR and CDR2 FQNEAQ (reference sequence). There are 15 residues in the CDR3. The CDR3 DNA reads TGTGCCAGCAGCTACTTCAGAGACGGAGACAATGAGCAGTTCTTC. Translated: CASSYFRDGDNEQFF.

The CDR3 here is CASSVGGSGETQYF. The DNA of the CDR3 is TGTGCCAGCAGCGTAGGAGGTAGCGGGGAGACCCAGTACTTC. The chain has TRBV9 and TRBJ2-5; 7 nucleotides agree with TRBD2. The length of the CDR3 is 14 residues. Germline trimming cut 0 bases from V and 5 bases from J; bases unmatched to any gene: 4. The germline V gene has CDR1 SGDLS and CDR2 YYNGEE.

Written as DNA, the CDR3 is TGCGCCAGCACCCGGGAGGGACTAGCTCCTAGAACCGGGGAGCTGTTTTTT. Its translation: CASTREGLAPRTGELFF. This chain uses TRBV5-1 with TRBJ2-2; 9 bases fit TRBD2. Germline V gene sequence: CDR1 SGHRS, CDR2 YFSETQ. The ends lost 6 bases at V and 5 bases at J; junction bases unmatched: 14. CDR3 length: 17 residues.

The J gene is TRBJ1-2, the V gene TRBV18; D is undetermined. The CDR3 consists of 12 residues. The V gene's germline CDR1 is KGHSH and CDR2 LQKENI. Trimming took off 3 bases at V and 8 bases at J, with 10 bases between the two ends. The CDR3 spells CASSPRQGGYTF. The CDR3, as DNA: TGTGCCAGCTCACCGAGGCAAGGGGGCTACACCTTC.

V gene TRBV27 combines with J gene TRBJ2-1; perhaps TRBD2 as D (5 bases). This CDR3 is built from 17 residues. CDR1 is MNHEY and CDR2 is SMNVEV in the germline V gene (reference sequence). The V gene lost 0 bases and the J gene lost 8 bases, with 20 bases spanning the gap. CDR3 residues: CASSLSLAISMRDEQFF. DNA for the CDR3: TGTGCCAGCAGTTTATCGCTTGCAATTTCCATGCGGGATGAGCAGTTCTTC.

The CDR3, as DNA: TGTGCCACCAGCAGGCTCTTGGGGACAGGGCGAGGCTACACCTTC. It yields the protein CATSRLLGTGRGYTF. This chain joins TRBV15 and TRBJ1-2; 9 bases fit TRBD1. The V gene's germline CDR1 is LNHNV and CDR2 YYDKDF (reference sequence). V dropped 3 bases and J dropped 8; count of bases not matched to a gene: 10. CDR3 length: 15 amino acids.

This clone has just a few counts. Other nucleotide sequences from this sample produce the same CDR3. V is TRBV7-3 and J is TRBJ2-1; unclear D gene. This CDR3 has 13 amino acids. Between the trimmed V and J ends, which lost 0 bases and 4 bases, there was a span of 4 bases. Looked up from germline, CDR1 is SGHTA and CDR2 is FQGTGA. In nucleotides, the CDR3 is TGTGCCAGCAGCTTAACCGGTTACAATGAGCAGTTCTTC. This sequence encodes CASSLTGYNEQFF. The complete variable domain, with remaining parts taken from reference TRBV7-3 and TRBJ2-1, reads GAGVSQTPSNKVTEKGKYVELRCDPISGHTALYWYRQSLGQGPEFLIYFQGTGAADDSGLPNDRFFAVRPEGSVSTLKIQRTERGDSAVYLCASSLTGYNEQFFGPGTRLTVL.

V usage is TRBV4-3 and J usage is TRBJ1-2; D not resolved. The CDR3 is made up of 11 amino acids. Germline V lookup: CDR1 LGHNA, CDR2 YSLEER. V lost 1 base, J lost 8 bases, and 5 bases lay in between. The CDR3 sequence: CASSQVGGYTF. The CDR3 DNA follows: TGCGCCAGCAGCCAAGTAGGGGGCTACACCTTC.

The V call is TRBV19, the J call TRBJ2-7; D is unclear. The CDR3 consists of 12 residues. The V gene's germline CDR1 is LNHDA and CDR2 SQIVND (reference sequence). V was pared by 6 bases and J by 2 bases, with 8 bases between. The CDR3 is CASSAGTYEQYF. For the CDR3, the DNA is TGTGCCAGTAGCGCAGGAACCTACGAGCAGTACTTC.

V and J are TRBV5-3 and TRBJ2-1, with 10 positions matching TRBD2. TRBV5-3 is an ORF; its function is uncertain. Unmatched junction bases numbered 20, after V lost 2 bases and J lost 3 bases. This CDR3 comprises 21 residues. The CDR3 DNA sequence: TGTGCCAGAAGCTTTTTCGGTGTCTGGGCTAGCGGGAGAGGGGTCTACAATGAGCAGTTCTTC. Translation: CARSFFGVWASGRGVYNEQFF.

The rearrangement links TRBV7-3 to TRBJ2-5; TRBD1 matches at 7 bases. Trimming took 6 bases from V and 4 from J; bases not matched to a gene: 8. Germline V gene sequence: CDR1 SGHTA, CDR2 FQGTGA. This CDR3 comprises 14 residues. CDR3 in DNA: TGTGCCAGCAGTCTAACAGGGGTGGGAGAGACCCAGTACTTC. Its translation is CASSLTGVGETQYF. The full variable domain, rest sourced from reference TRBV7-3 and TRBJ2-5, is GAGVSQTPSNKVTEKGKYVELRCDPISGHTALYWYRQSLGQGPEFLIYFQGTGAADDSGLPNDRFFAVRPEGSVSTLKIQRTERGDSAVYLCASSLTGVGETQYFGPGTRLLVL.

For the CDR3, the DNA is TGTGCCAGCAGCTTAGGGTCGGATCTTACTGAAGCTTTCTTT. Its translation is CASSLGSDLTEAFF. The genes are TRBV7-8 and TRBJ1-1; D is uncertain. Germline lookup yields CDR1 SGHVS and CDR2 FQNEAQ. This CDR3 has 14 amino acids. V lost 1 base to trimming and J lost 5 bases, with 11 bases between them.

The CDR3 DNA reads TGTGCCAGCGGCCCCACGTCAACAGGGGGGGGTTTGTACGAGCAGTACTTC. Amino acids: CASGPTSTGGGLYEQYF. The V call is TRBV9, the J call TRBJ2-7, with D maybe TRBD1 (8 bases). Germline V gene sequence: CDR1 SGDLS, CDR2 YYNGEE. The V and J ends lost 7 bases and 4 bases respectively, with 27 bases between them. There are 17 residues in the CDR3.

The J gene is TRBJ1-4, the V gene TRBV7-8, with D uncertain. Per the germline V gene, CDR1 is SGHVS and CDR2 is FQNEAQ. V was clipped by 3 bases and J by 2 bases, with 10 bases between them. The CDR3 spans 15 residues. The CDR3: CASSLTRNTNEKLFF. The CDR3 bases are TGTGCCAGCAGCTTGACCCGAAATACTAATGAAAAACTGTTTTTT.

CDR3 coding DNA: TGCGCCAGCAGCTTGGGGGGGACAGATGAAAAACTGTTTTTT. It specifies CASSLGGTDEKLFF. This chain uses TRBV5-1 with TRBJ1-4; 7 bases align to TRBD1. In germline, CDR1 is SGHRS, CDR2 YFSETQ. With 0 bases clipped from V and 6 bases from J, the junction kept 2 bases outside the gene matches. This CDR3 has 14 amino acids.